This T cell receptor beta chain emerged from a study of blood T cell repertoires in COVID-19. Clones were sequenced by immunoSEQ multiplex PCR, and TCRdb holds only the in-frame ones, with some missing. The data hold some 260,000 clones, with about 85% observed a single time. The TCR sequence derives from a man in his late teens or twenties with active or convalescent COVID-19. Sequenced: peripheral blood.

This CDR3 reads CASSLAWDRRTEAFF. The CDR3 DNA reads as TGCGCCAGCAGCTTGGCATGGGACAGGCGTACTGAAGCTTTCTTT. The V and J genes are TRBV5-1 and TRBJ1-1; 8 bases map to TRBD1. The trim removed 0 bases at V and 5 bases at J, leaving 6 bases unmatched. The CDR3 has 15 amino acids. CDR1 SGHRS and CDR2 YFSETQ come from the germline V gene.